This T cell receptor beta chain was identified during a study of graft-versus-host responses after intestinal transplantation. Study-wide background: Recipients had multivisceral, liver-intestinal, or isolated intestinal transplants. Uniformly, recipients were administered anti-thymocyte globulin induction with subsequent tacrolimus and steroids for 3 to 4 years.

The trim removed 5 bases at V and 0 bases at J, leaving 15 bases unmatched. Germline V gene lookup returns CDR1 SGHAT and CDR2 FQNNGV. The CDR3 runs 19 residues. Whole-study findings and limits: GvH clones surfaced in recipient marrow, some emerging earlier in ileum or blood.

Sequencing used immunoSEQ multiplex PCR; TCRdb keeps in-frame clones, though not all of them. The data contain some 88,000 clones, 90% to 95% of them singletons. Notes on this clone: The antigen is not known.

This TCR came from a human donor who received an intestinal transplant. This chain connects TRBV11-2 to TRBJ2-5; 10 bases map to TRBD2. The material was unstimulated CD8+ T cells sorted from spleen or lymph node cells, obtained before intestinal transplant. The CDR3 sequence: CASSHWEGLAGANQETQYF. DNA of the CDR3: TGTGCCAGCAGCCATTGGGAGGGGCTAGCGGGGGCCAACCAAGAGACCCAGTACTTC.